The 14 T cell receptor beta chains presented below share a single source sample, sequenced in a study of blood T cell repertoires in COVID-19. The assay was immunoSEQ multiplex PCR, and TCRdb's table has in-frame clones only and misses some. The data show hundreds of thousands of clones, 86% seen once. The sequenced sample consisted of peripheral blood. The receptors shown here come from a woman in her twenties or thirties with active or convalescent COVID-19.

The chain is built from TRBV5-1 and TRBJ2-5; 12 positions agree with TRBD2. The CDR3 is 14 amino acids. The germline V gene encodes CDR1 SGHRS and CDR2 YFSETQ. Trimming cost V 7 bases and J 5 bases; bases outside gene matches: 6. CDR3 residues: CASRLAGVDETQYF. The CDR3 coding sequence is TGCGCCAGCCGACTAGCGGGGGTAGATGAGACCCAGTACTTC.

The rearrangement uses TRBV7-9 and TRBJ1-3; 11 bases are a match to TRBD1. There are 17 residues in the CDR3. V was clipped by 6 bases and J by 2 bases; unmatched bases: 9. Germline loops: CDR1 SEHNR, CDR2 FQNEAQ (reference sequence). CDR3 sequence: CASSPGQGASAGNTIYF. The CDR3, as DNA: TGTGCCAGCAGTCCCGGACAGGGGGCATCGGCTGGAAACACCATATATTTT.

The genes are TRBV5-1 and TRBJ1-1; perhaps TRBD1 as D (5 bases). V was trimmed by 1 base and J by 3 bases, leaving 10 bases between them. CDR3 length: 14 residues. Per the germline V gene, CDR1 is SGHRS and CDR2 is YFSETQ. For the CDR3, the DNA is TGCGCCAGCAGCTTGCGGGGGAGGGACACTGAAGCTTTCTTT. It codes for CASSLRGRDTEAFF.

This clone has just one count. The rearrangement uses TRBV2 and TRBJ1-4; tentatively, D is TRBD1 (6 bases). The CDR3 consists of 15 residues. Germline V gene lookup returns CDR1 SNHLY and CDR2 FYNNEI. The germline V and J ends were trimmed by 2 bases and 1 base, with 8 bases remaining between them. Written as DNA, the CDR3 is TGTGCCAGCAGTGAACAGGGGTTAACTAATGAAAAACTGTTTTTT. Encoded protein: CASSEQGLTNEKLFF.

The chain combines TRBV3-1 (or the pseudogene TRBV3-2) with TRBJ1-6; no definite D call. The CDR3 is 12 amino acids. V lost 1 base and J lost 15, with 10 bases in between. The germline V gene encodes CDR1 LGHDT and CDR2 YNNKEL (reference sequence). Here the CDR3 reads CASSQATVDLHF. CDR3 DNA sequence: TGTGCCAGCAGCCAAGCTACGGTAGACCTCCACTTT.

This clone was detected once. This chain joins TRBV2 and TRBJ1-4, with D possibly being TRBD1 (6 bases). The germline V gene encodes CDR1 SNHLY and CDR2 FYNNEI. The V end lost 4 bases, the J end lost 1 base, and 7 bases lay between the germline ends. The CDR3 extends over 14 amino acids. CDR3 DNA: TGTGCCAGCAGTGTGGGACAAACTAATGAAAAACTGTTTTTT. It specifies CASSVGQTNEKLFF.

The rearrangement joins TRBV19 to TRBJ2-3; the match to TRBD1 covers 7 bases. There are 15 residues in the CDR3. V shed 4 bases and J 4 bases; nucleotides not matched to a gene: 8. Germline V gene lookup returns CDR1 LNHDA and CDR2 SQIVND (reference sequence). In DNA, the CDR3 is TGTGCCAGTAGTAAGACAGGGCAATCGGCAGATACGCAGTATTTT. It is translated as CASSKTGQSADTQYF.

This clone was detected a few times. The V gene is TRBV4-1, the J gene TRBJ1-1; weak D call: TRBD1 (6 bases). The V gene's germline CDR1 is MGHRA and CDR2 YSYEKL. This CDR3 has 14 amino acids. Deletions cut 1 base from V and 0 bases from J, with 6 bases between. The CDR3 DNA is TGCGCCAGCAGCCAAGGGGGGCTGAACACTGAAGCTTTCTTT. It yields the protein CASSQGGLNTEAFF.

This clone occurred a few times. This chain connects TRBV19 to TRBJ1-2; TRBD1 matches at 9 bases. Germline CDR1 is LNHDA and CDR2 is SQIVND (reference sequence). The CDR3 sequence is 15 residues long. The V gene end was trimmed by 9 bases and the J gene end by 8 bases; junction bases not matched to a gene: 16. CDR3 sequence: CARSGTGKTFFGYTF. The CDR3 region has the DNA TGTGCCAGATCAGGGACAGGGAAAACGTTCTTCGGCTACACCTTC.

In DNA, the CDR3 is TGTGCCAGCAGCTTAACAGGCTCCTACAATGAGCAGTTCTTC. It yields the protein CASSLTGSYNEQFF. This rearrangement joins TRBV5-8 to TRBJ2-1; TRBD1 might be the D (5 bases). Trimming shortened V by 2 bases and J by 0 bases, and 6 bases separated the two germline ends. Germline lookup yields CDR1 SGHTS and CDR2 YDEGEE. The CDR3 sequence is 14 residues long.

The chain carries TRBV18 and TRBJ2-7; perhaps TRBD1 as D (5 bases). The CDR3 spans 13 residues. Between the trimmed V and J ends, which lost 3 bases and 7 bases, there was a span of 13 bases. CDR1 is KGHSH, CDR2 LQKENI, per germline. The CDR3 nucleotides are TGTGCCAGCTCACCCCAGACAGCGCGGGAGCAGTACTTC. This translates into CASSPQTAREQYF.

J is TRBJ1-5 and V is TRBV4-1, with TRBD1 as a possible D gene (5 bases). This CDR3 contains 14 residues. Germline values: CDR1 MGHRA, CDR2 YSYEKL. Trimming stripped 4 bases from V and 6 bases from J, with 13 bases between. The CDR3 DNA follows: TGCGCCAGCAGCCTCGTAACGGGGGGTCAGCCCCAGCATTTT. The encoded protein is CASSLVTGGQPQHF.

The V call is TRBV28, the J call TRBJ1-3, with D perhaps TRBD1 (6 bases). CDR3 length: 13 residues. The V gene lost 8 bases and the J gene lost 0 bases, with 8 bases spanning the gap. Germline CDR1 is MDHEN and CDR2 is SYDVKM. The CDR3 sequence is CASSQGSGNTIYF. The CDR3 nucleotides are TGTGCCAGCTCACAGGGCTCTGGAAACACCATATATTTT.

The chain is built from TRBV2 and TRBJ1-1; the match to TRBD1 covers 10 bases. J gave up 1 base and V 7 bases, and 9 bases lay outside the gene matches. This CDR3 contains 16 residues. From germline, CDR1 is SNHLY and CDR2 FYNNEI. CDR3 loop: CASNRDRGSTNTEAFF. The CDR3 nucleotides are TGTGCCAGCAACCGGGACAGGGGATCAACGAACACTGAAGCTTTCTTT.